Each of the 8 T cell receptor beta chains below was sequenced from the same sample in a study of CXCR3-negative and CXCR3-positive naive CD8 T cells. Study outcomes and limitations: The TRB CDR3s that CXCR3-positive naive cells carried were more hydrophobic than those of CXCR3-negative naive cells.

Researchers prepared the TRB cDNA libraries using 5' RACE with UMI labels. TCRdb reanalyzed the 5' RACE reads, giving one entry per CDR3 protein sequence and no DNA. This sample contains under 150,000 distinct CDR3 sequences. Which antigens these TCRs recognize remains unknown. The sample comprised naive CXCR3+ CD8+ T cells from blood. The subset here: CD45RO-CCR7+CD27+CD95- naive CD8+ T cells expressing CXCR3 (TNR3+). The receptors stem from a human donor in good health. Some clones in this sample may be carry-over from other donors' samples.

This chain links TRBV7-6 with TRBJ2-3; the TCRdb call, TRBD2, lacks DNA for checking. The CDR3 consists of 14 residues. CDR1 is SGHVS, CDR2 FNYEAQ, per germline. The CDR3 spells CASSLGTSGDPQYF.

CDR3 sequence: CASSPWSGLAETDTQYF. The chain carries TRBV9 and TRBJ2-3; absent DNA, TCRdb's TRBD2 call cannot be checked. This CDR3 is 17 amino acids long. CDR1 is SGDLS and CDR2 is YYNGEE in the germline V gene.

The chain uses TRBV2 and TRBJ1-4; absent DNA, TCRdb's TRBD1 call cannot be checked. The CDR3 is 13 residues long. Looked up from germline, CDR1 is SNHLY and CDR2 is FYNNEI. This CDR3 is CASRGTGVEKLFF.

The gene calls are TRBV28 and TRBJ2-7. The V gene's germline CDR1 is MDHEN and CDR2 SYDVKM. The CDR3 runs 13 residues. The CDR3 region is CASSQTGLYEQYF.

The chain has TRBV7-8 and TRBJ2-1; checking the TCRdb D call of TRBD1 is not possible without DNA. Germline V CDR1 and CDR2: SGHVS, FQNEAQ. This CDR3 has 15 residues. The chain's CDR3 is CASSLGTGQYNEQFF. Drawing the rest from reference TRBV7-8 and TRBJ2-1, the complete variable domain is GAGVSQSPRYKVAKRGQDVALRCDPISGHVSLFWYQQALGQGPEFLTYFQNEAQLDKSGLPSDRFFAERPEGSVSTLKIQRTQQEDSAVYLCASSLGTGQYNEQFFGPGTRLTVL.

The rearrangement uses TRBV9 and TRBJ2-3. The CDR3 covers 13 residues. Germline V gene sequence: CDR1 SGDLS, CDR2 YYNGEE. This chain's CDR3 is CASSVVGADTQYF.

The genes are TRBV9 and TRBJ2-1; TCRdb calls TRBD2, which cannot be checked without DNA. Germline values: CDR1 SGDLS, CDR2 YYNGEE. The CDR3 sequence is 16 residues long. CDR3 sequence reads: CASSGGGSLFYNEQFF.

The chain is built from TRBV7-9 and TRBJ1-2. This CDR3 region has 12 residues. Germline-derived CDR1 and CDR2 are SEHNR and FQNEAQ (reference sequence). The CDR3 spells CASSQNDYGYTF.